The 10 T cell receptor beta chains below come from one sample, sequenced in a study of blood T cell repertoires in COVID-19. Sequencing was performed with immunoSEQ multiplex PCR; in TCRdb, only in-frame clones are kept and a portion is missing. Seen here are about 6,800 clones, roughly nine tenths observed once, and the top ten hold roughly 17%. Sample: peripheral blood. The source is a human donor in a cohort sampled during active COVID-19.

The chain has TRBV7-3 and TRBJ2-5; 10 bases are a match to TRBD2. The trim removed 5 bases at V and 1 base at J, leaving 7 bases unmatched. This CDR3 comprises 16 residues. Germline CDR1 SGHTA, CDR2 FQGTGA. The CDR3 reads CASSPTASGGQETQYF. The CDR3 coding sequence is TGTGCCAGCAGCCCAACGGCTAGCGGGGGCCAAGAGACCCAGTACTTC.

The CDR3 region has the DNA TGTGCCAGCAGCCAAACAGGGGTCGAGCAGTACTTC. Translating gives CASSQTGVEQYF. The chain uses TRBV14 and TRBJ2-7; 7 positions agree with TRBD1. Germline CDR1 is SGHDN and CDR2 is FVKESK. The CDR3 covers 12 residues. The ends lost 2 bases at V and 6 bases at J; junction bases unmatched: 1.

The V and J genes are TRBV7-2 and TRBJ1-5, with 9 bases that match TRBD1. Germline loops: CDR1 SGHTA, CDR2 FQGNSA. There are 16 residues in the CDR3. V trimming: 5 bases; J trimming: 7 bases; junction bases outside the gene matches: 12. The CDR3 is CASSQNNPGQGQPQHF. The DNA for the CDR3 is TGTGCCAGCAGCCAGAACAATCCGGGACAGGGACAGCCCCAGCATTTT.

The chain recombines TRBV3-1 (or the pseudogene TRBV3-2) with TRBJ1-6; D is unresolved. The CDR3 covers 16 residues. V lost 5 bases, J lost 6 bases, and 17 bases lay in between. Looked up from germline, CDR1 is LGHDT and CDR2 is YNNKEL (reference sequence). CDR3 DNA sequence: TGTGCCAGCAGCTACTCCCCGGGTGCGGGTAATTCACCCCTCCACTTT. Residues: CASSYSPGAGNSPLHF.

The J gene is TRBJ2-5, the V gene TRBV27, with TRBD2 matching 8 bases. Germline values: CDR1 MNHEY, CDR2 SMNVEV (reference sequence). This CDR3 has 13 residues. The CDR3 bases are TGTGCTGAAGCGGGAGTAACAAAAGGGACCCAGTACTTC. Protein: CAEAGVTKGTQYF.

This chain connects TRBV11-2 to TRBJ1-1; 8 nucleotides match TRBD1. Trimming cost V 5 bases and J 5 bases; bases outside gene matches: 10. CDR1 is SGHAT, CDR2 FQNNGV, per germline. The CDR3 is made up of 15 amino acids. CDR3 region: CASSLSRGRGTEAFF. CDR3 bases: TGTGCCAGCAGCCTCTCCAGGGGGCGCGGAACTGAAGCTTTCTTT.

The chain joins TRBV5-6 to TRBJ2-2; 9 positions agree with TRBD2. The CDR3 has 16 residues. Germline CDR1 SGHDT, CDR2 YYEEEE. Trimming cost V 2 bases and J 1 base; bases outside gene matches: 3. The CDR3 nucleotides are TGTGCCAGCAGCTTTCGACTAGCGGTGAACACCGGGGAGCTGTTTTTT. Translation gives CASSFRLAVNTGELFF.

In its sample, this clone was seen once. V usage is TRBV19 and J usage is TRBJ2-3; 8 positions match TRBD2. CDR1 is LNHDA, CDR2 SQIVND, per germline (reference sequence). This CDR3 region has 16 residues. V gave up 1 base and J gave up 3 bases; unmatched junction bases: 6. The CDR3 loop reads CASSIAGGLITDTQYF. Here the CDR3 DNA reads TGTGCCAGTAGTATAGCGGGAGGGCTGATAACAGATACGCAGTATTTT.

The CDR3 is CASSPAGGMTTGNTIYF. The CDR3 nucleotides are TGTGCCAGCAGCCCGGCAGGGGGCATGACAACTGGAAACACCATATATTTT. The J gene is TRBJ1-3, the V gene TRBV13; 8 bases are shared with TRBD1. CDR1 is PRHDT, CDR2 FYEKMQ, per germline (reference sequence). The CDR3 extends over 17 amino acids. After removal of 5 bases from V and 2 bases from J, the junction contained 11 bases not matched to a gene.

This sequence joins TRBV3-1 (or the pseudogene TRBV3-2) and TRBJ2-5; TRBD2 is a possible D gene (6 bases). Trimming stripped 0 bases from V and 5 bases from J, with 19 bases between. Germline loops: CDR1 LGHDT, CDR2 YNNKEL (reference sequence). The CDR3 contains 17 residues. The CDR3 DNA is TGTGCCAGCAGCCAAGATTTTACGGGGGAAGGAGGGGAGACCCAGTACTTC. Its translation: CASSQDFTGEGGETQYF.